This entry lists 27 T cell receptor beta chains sequenced from one sample in a study of cytomegalovirus exposure and HLA in healthy donors. With 60 Vbeta and 13 Jbeta primers, the PCR was carried out. Some clones are missing from TCRdb's copy, which holds only in-frame ones; the method was immunoSEQ multiplex PCR. The table includes approximately 160,000 clones, around three quarters detected once. The specimen sequenced was PBMCs. The receptors here all came from a woman aged 45-60 years in good health and CMV-seropositive.

The chain joins TRBV4-2 to TRBJ1-3; 8 bases are a match to TRBD1. J lost 3 bases, V lost 0 bases, and 13 bases had no gene match. The CDR3 runs to 19 residues. Germline CDR1 reads LGHNA; CDR2 reads YNFKEQ. In DNA, the CDR3 is TGTGCCAGCAGCCAAGATCCCCACCTAGACAGGGGAGGTGGAAACACCATATATTTT. Its translation: CASSQDPHLDRGGGNTIYF.

The rearrangement joins TRBV11-3 to TRBJ2-2; 7 nucleotides agree with TRBD2. Germline CDR1 reads SGHNT; CDR2 reads YENEEA. There are 16 residues in the CDR3. J was trimmed by 3 bases and V by 5 bases; bases with no gene match: 9. The CDR3 nucleotides read TGTGCCAGCAGCCCCGGGGGTAGCGGGTACACCGGGGAGCTGTTTTTT. As protein: CASSPGGSGYTGELFF.

A note on this clone: This same CDR3 is encoded by further DNA sequences in the sample. V and J are TRBV29-1 and TRBJ1-2; TRBD1 aligns across 9 bases. The CDR3 consists of 16 residues. Per the germline V gene, CDR1 is SQVTM and CDR2 is ANQGSEA. V trimming: 2 bases; J trimming: 8 bases; junction bases outside the gene matches: 15. The CDR3 DNA sequence: TGCAGCGTTGAAAACATTCCGGGACAGGGAATAGGAGGCTACACCTTC. Translation: CSVENIPGQGIGGYTF.

The chain uses TRBV28 and TRBJ2-1; tentative D call: TRBD1 (6 bases). The germline V and J ends were trimmed by 7 bases and 0 bases, with 13 bases remaining between them. CDR1 MDHEN and CDR2 SYDVKM come from the germline V gene. CDR3 length equals 15 residues. CDR3 amino acids: CASTHTGSSYNEQFF. In DNA, the CDR3 is TGTGCCAGCACCCATACAGGGAGCTCCTACAATGAGCAGTTCTTC.

The rearrangement links TRBV5-1 to TRBJ2-4; D remains unclear. V lost 0 bases to trimming and J lost 1 base, with 11 bases between them. Per the germline V gene, CDR1 is SGHRS and CDR2 is YFSETQ. The CDR3 sequence is 16 residues long. Written as DNA, the CDR3 is TGCGCCAGCAGCTTGGTCGGAGCCGGCGCCAAAAACATTCAGTACTTC. It encodes CASSLVGAGAKNIQYF.

V gene TRBV4-1 combines with J gene TRBJ2-1; TRBD2 is a possible D gene (6 bases). V was pared by 11 bases and J by 7 bases, with 36 bases between. The CDR3 length is 19 residues. Germline V gene sequence: CDR1 MGHRA, CDR2 YSYEKL. In nucleotides, the CDR3 is TGCGCCTCACCCAGGCGGGCTAAAGGAGCGGGTGGCCCCATAAATGAGCAGTTCTTC. Translated, it gives CASPRRAKGAGGPINEQFF.

The CDR3 DNA follows: TGTGCCAGCAGCCCCCAGAGACTAAACACAGATACGCAGTATTTT. Translating gives CASSPQRLNTDTQYF. V usage is TRBV7-2 and J usage is TRBJ2-3; D is possibly TRBD2 (5 bases). Trimming took 5 bases from V and 2 from J, leaving 14 bases between them. The CDR3 runs 15 residues. Germline CDR1 and CDR2: SGHTA and FQGNSA. The complete variable domain, with remaining parts taken from reference TRBV7-2 and TRBJ2-3, reads GAGVSQSPSNKVTEKGKDVELRCDPISGHTALYWYRQSLGQGLEFLIYFQGNSAPDKSGLPSDRFSAERTGGSVSTLTIQRTQQEDSAVYLCASSPQRLNTDTQYFGPGTRLTVL.

About this clone itself: Other nucleotide sequences from this sample produce the same CDR3. The chain recombines TRBV19 with TRBJ1-1; 8 bases align to TRBD1. V lost 3 bases and J lost 1; bases outside the gene matches: 1. Germline CDR1 and CDR2: LNHDA and SQIVND (reference sequence). The CDR3 has 14 residues. The CDR3 DNA reads TGTGCCAGTAGTATCGACAGGGGGAACACTGAAGCTTTCTTT. Encoded protein: CASSIDRGNTEAFF.

This clone was observed a few times. This sequence joins TRBV7-9 and TRBJ2-2; 8 positions match TRBD1. Per germline, CDR1 SEHNR and CDR2 FQNEAQ (reference sequence). The CDR3 totals 14 residues. Trimming cost V 9 bases and J 12 bases; bases outside gene matches: 15. Written as DNA, the CDR3 is TGTGCCAGTACCTTGACAGGGGTCCAGTTTAAGCTGTTTTTT. It codes for CASTLTGVQFKLFF.

This chain joins TRBV7-8 and TRBJ2-5, with 11 bases aligning to TRBD2. From germline, CDR1 is SGHVS and CDR2 FQNEAQ. CDR3 length: 17 residues. V lost 0 bases to trimming and J lost 5 bases; unmatched junction nucleotides: 8. For the CDR3, the DNA is TGTGCCAGCAGCTTAGCTTGGGCTAGCGGGAGGAAGGAGACCCAGTACTTC. Translated: CASSLAWASGRKETQYF.

This clone was counted once. The V gene is TRBV28, the J gene TRBJ1-3; D possibly corresponds to TRBD1 (5 bases). This CDR3 has 15 amino acids. The germline gives CDR1 MDHEN, CDR2 SYDVKM. Trimming left V 3 bases short and J 2 bases short, with 11 bases between. CDR3 sequence (DNA): TGTGCCAGCAGTTTTGGGGGGTTCGCTGGAAACACCATATATTTT. It translates to CASSFGGFAGNTIYF.

This sequence joins TRBV19 and TRBJ1-1; D gene ambiguous. Per the germline V gene, CDR1 is LNHDA and CDR2 is SQIVND (reference sequence). This CDR3 spans 14 amino acids. V was cut by 5 bases and J by 3 bases, with 13 bases left in between. CDR3 coding DNA: TGTGCCAGTAGTCCGTACGAGGAATACACTGAAGCTTTCTTT. It codes for CASSPYEEYTEAFF.

Written as DNA, the CDR3 is TGTGCCAGCAGTTTATCAGGGGCAGATACGCAGTATTTT. This encodes CASSLSGADTQYF. The V and J genes are TRBV28 and TRBJ2-3; the D gene is possibly TRBD1 (6 bases). Trimming removed 1 base from V and 4 bases from J, with 6 bases in between. CDR1 and CDR2 from the germline V gene are MDHEN and SYDVKM. The CDR3 spans 13 residues.

The chain links TRBV6-1 to TRBJ1-5, with D tentatively TRBD1 (5 bases). Germline CDR1 and CDR2: MNHNS and SASEGT. Deletions cut 6 bases from V and 1 base from J, with 7 bases between. The CDR3 spans 13 residues. CDR3 sequence: CASRGQSNQPQHF. The CDR3 nucleotides are TGTGCCAGCAGAGGACAAAGCAATCAGCCCCAGCATTTT.

The gene calls are TRBV10-3 and TRBJ1-1; D is uncertain. The CDR3 spans 13 residues. CDR1 is ENHRY, CDR2 SYGVKD, per germline. Trimming removed 5 bases from V and 2 bases from J, with 9 bases in between. The CDR3 DNA follows: TGTGCCATCAGTAAAGAGGAAAACACTGAAGCTTTCTTT. Translation gives CAISKEENTEAFF.

The V gene is TRBV7-8, the J gene TRBJ1-4, with D tentatively TRBD1 (6 bases). The CDR3 consists of 14 residues. Looked up from germline, CDR1 is SGHVS and CDR2 is FQNEAQ. Between the trimmed V and J ends, which lost 4 bases and 8 bases, there was a span of 14 bases. The CDR3 protein is CASSSYRVWEKLFF. The CDR3 coding sequence is TGTGCCAGCAGCTCCTACAGGGTTTGGGAAAAACTGTTTTTT.

In nucleotides, the CDR3 is TGTGCCAGCAGCGTAGCAGGGGTTTGGGAGACCCAGTACTTC. Translating it yields CASSVAGVWETQYF. This chain links TRBV9 with TRBJ2-5; D may be TRBD1 (6 bases). The V gene's germline CDR1 is SGDLS and CDR2 YYNGEE. This CDR3 region has 14 residues. Trimming cost V 0 bases and J 5 bases, with 11 bases left between them.

The chain employs TRBV6-5 and TRBJ1-1; 9 positions match TRBD1. J gave up 1 base and V 5 bases, and 2 bases lay outside the gene matches. Germline V lookup: CDR1 MNHEY, CDR2 SVGAGI. CDR3 length: 14 amino acids. The CDR3 DNA sequence: TGTGCCAGCAGTGGGGACAGGGAGAACACTGAAGCTTTCTTT. Residues: CASSGDRENTEAFF.

This sequence joins TRBV28 and TRBJ2-1; possible D gene TRBD1, 7 bases. From germline, CDR1 is MDHEN and CDR2 SYDVKM. The CDR3 is 16 residues long. Trimming cost V 5 bases and J 15 bases, with 29 bases left between them. The chain's CDR3 is CASSVQSGGLIGVLFF. The DNA of the CDR3 is TGTGCCAGCAGTGTACAGTCAGGGGGACTTATCGGGGTGCTGTTCTTC.

The V call is TRBV19, the J call TRBJ1-2; a possible D gene is TRBD1 (6 bases). CDR1 is LNHDA and CDR2 is SQIVND in the germline V gene (reference sequence). CDR3 size: 14 residues. V was trimmed by 4 bases and J by 1 base, leaving 10 bases between them. The CDR3 region is CASSTGQLNYGYTF. DNA for the CDR3: TGTGCCAGTAGTACAGGACAGCTTAACTATGGCTACACCTTC. The full variable domain, its missing parts supplied by reference TRBV19 and TRBJ1-2, is DGGITQSPKYLFRKEGQNVTLSCEQNLNHDAMYWYRQDPGQGLRLIYYSQIVNDFQKGDIAEGYSVSREKKESFPLTVTSAQKNPTAFYLCASSTGQLNYGYTFGSGTRLTVV.

This clone was picked up one time. J is TRBJ2-7 and V is TRBV7-6; no reliable D call. The CDR3 runs 13 residues. Germline V gene data show CDR1 as SGHVS and CDR2 as FNYEAQ. Trimming removed 1 base at V and 3 bases at J, with 7 bases between. For the CDR3, the DNA is TGTGCCAGCAGCTTAGGCACTTTCTACGAGCAGTACTTC. Translation gives CASSLGTFYEQYF.

The chain recombines TRBV29-1 with TRBJ2-1, with 7 bases lining up with TRBD2. The CDR3 is 15 amino acids. Germline V gene sequence: CDR1 SQVTM, CDR2 ANQGSEA. Trimming at V came to 5 bases and at J to 10 bases, leaving 17 bases not matched to a gene. CDR3 DNA sequence: TGCAGCGTTTTTCTACCGGGACTACAGCAATACGAGCAGTTCTTC. It yields the protein CSVFLPGLQQYEQFF.

This chain links TRBV5-4 with TRBJ2-2; TRBD1 agrees at 8 bases. Germline values: CDR1 SGHNT, CDR2 YYREEE (reference sequence). Unmatched junction bases numbered 2, after V lost 4 bases and J lost 0 bases. There are 15 residues in the CDR3. CDR3 in DNA: TGTGCCAGCAGCATACAGGGGGCGAACACCGGGGAGCTGTTTTTT. This codes for CASSIQGANTGELFF.

This chain connects TRBV5-5 to TRBJ1-2; D is ambiguous. V shed 5 bases and J shed 6 bases, with 20 bases lying between them. Germline CDR1 SGHKS, CDR2 YYEKEE (reference sequence). This CDR3 contains 15 residues. CDR3 amino acids: CASRIAGNSPDGYTF. The CDR3, as DNA: TGTGCCAGCAGGATTGCTGGCAACAGCCCTGATGGCTACACCTTC.

For this clone: Other nucleotide sequences from this sample produce the same CDR3. The chain is built from TRBV7-9 and TRBJ2-5; D is uncertain. CDR1 SEHNR and CDR2 FQNEAQ come from the germline V gene (reference sequence). The ends were cut back, 2 bases at V and 4 bases at J, with 11 bases in the middle. There are 14 residues in the CDR3. CDR3 nucleotide sequence: TGTGCCAGCAGCTTAATAGGTGGCGGAGAGACCCAGTACTTC. Protein sequence: CASSLIGGGETQYF.

The J gene is TRBJ2-7, the V gene TRBV5-1, with TRBD1 matching over 9 bases. CDR3 length equals 15 residues. From germline, CDR1 is SGHRS and CDR2 YFSETQ. Trimming cost V 0 bases and J 5 bases; bases outside gene matches: 6. This CDR3 is CASSLDWTGVDEQYF. Written as DNA, the CDR3 is TGCGCCAGCAGCTTGGATTGGACAGGGGTAGACGAGCAGTACTTC. The full variable domain, with the rest looked up from reference TRBV5-1 and TRBJ2-7, is KAGVTQTPRYLIKTRGQQVTLSCSPISGHRSVSWYQQTPGQGLQFLFEYFSETQRNKGNFPGRFSGRQFSNSRSEMNVSTLELGDSALYLCASSLDWTGVDEQYFGPGTRLTVT.

This chain uses TRBV1 with TRBJ2-7; the table's D call, TRBD2, was not checked against the DNA. TRBV1 is marked as a pseudogene. The CDR3 has 14 amino acids. CDR3 sequence (DNA): TGCACCAGCAGTAGAGATAGTATAAAGCACGAGCAGTACTTC. The encoded protein is CTSSRDSIKHEQYF.